This is a list of T cell receptor beta chains from one sample in a study of shared T cell receptors in the human thymus. Some clones are missing from TCRdb's copy, which holds only in-frame ones; the method was immunoSEQ multiplex PCR. The sample gives 600,000 to 900,000 clones, 70% to 90% of which show up once; 0.008% to 0.011% is in the top ten. The same specimen was also included in a second study, on human thymus T cells.

The sequencing input was thymocytes. The source of these receptors is a girl under two years old with a congenital heart defect. Both conserved end residues are trimmed from each CDR3. The size field is filled for only some rows; it gives once, few, many or a size class.

V	size	CDR3
TRBV6-1	NA	ASSEDRFGTFSGGYT
TRBV4-1	once	ASSQDPPRIGGAKNIQY
TRBV5-8	NA	ASSSGQGWVIWGQETRY
TRBV28	NA	ASSLWTSWETQY
TRBV15	few	ATSSLQRTGYNDLSPPQH
TRBV5-1	once	ASSLKAGTKDTEAF
TRBV5-1	NA	ASSWDGDGLGQGKQNEQF
TRBV28	few	ASSCDRDVEKLF
TRBV9	once	ASSVGTSREQY
TRBV6-5	NA	ASSYSRERAEAF
TRBV28	NA	ASSRLQGPSGNTIY
TRBV5-6	NA	ASSREPGGYT
TRBV4-1	NA	ASSQGAEAF
TRBV12-5	NA	ASGRGQGNTEAF
TRBV9	NA	ASSAGHAETQY
TRBV28	NA	ASSQTGLDEAF
TRBV5-6	NA	ASSLGGINEQF
TRBV10-1	NA	ASRASGGAEDEQF
TRBV4-3	few	ASSQHLGQGNYEQY
TRBV18	NA	ASSPPDVESSPLH
TRBV10-3	NA	AISERTGQETQY
TRBV14	once	ASSQEGGGSYEQY
TRBV7-9	NA	ASSLARGRANYGYT
TRBV11-2	NA	ASSWGTFLNYEQY
TRBV5-6	NA	ASSSDRPGEKLF
TRBV5-1	NA	ASSSAQGGWTWGTEAF
TRBV4-1	NA	ASSTHGTGSYEQY
TRBV11-2	NA	ASSHDRVLSPLH
TRBV18	NA	ASSPRGTGANVLT
TRBV19	NA	ASSIGDSPSSYEQY
TRBV7-9	NA	ASSSHRGKDGYT
TRBV10-3	NA	ATTREASGADTQY
TRBV7-6	NA	ASAPGDTYEQY
TRBV28	NA	AIRDRGTGGDGYT
TRBV25-1	NA	ASSAQGNEQY
TRBV18	NA	ASSPPHNSRSSYEQY
TRBV18	NA	ASSPPERQNWTEAF
TRBV28	NA	ASSLDRDTEAF
TRBV5-1	NA	ASRWGLAEFSSYEQY
TRBV11-2	NA	ASSREGQGTDTQY
TRBV9	once	ASSVASQVHGYT
TRBV4-3	NA	ASTLSRVTDTQY
TRBV13	NA	ASSSDLGRDTEAF
TRBV6-1	NA	ASSDIPLPVSGNTIY
TRBV6-5	NA	ASSLGQPGNTIY
TRBV29-1	NA	SVGRTGANTEAF
TRBV4-3	few	ASSGQVNTGELF
TRBV18	NA	ASSWANSYGYT
TRBV5-4	NA	ASSFSGIGETQY
TRBV4-3	few	ASSQFGGPLYNEQF